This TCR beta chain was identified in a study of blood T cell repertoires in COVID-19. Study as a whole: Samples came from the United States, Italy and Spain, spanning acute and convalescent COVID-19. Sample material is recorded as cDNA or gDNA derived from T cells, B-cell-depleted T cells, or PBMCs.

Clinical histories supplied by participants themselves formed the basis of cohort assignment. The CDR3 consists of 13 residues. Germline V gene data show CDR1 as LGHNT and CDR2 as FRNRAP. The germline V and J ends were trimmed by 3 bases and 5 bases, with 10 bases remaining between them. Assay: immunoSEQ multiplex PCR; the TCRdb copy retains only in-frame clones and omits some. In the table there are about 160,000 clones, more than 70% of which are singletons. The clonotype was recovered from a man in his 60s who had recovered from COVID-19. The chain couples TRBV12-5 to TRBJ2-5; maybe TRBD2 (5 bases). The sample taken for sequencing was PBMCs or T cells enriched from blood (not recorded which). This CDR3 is CASGLTGGETQYF. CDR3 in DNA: TGTGCTAGTGGTTTAACCGGCGGGGAGACCCAGTACTTC.